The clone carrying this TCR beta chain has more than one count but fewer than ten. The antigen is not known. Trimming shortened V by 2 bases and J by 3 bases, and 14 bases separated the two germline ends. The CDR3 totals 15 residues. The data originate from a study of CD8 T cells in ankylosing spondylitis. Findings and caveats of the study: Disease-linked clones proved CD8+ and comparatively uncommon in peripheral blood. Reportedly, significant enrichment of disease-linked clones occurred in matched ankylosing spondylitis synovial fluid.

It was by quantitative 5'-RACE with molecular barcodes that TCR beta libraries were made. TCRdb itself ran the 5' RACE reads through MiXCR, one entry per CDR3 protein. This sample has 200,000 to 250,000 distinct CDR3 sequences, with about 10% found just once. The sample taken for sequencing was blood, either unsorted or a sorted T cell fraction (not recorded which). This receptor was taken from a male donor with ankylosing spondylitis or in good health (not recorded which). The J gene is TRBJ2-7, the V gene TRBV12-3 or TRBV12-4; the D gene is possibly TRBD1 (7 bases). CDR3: CASSLRAGGLYEQYF. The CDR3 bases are TGTGCCAGCAGTTTACGGGCAGGGGGACTCTACGAGCAGTACTTC.